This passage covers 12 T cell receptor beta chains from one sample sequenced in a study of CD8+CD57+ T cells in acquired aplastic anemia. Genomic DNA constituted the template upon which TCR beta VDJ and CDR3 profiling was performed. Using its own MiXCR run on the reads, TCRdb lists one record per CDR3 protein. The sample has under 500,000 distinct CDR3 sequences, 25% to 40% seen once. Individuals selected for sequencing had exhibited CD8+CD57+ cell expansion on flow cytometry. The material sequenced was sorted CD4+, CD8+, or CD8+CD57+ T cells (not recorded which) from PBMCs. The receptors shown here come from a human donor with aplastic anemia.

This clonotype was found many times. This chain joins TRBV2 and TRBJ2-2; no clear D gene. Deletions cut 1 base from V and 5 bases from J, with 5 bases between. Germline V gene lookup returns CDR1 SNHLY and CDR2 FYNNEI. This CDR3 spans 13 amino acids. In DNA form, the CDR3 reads TGTGCCAGCAGTGAAGGACTTACCGGGGAGCTGTTTTTT. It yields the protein CASSEGLTGELFF.

The CDR3 bases are TGCAGTGCTAGCCCCAGACTAGCGGGGAGCTCCTACAATGAGCAGTTCTTC. Encoded protein: CSASPRLAGSSYNEQFF. The chain has TRBV20-1 and TRBJ2-1; TRBD2 matches at 11 bases. The V gene end was trimmed by 3 bases and the J gene end by 0 bases; junction bases not matched to a gene: 7. Germline assignment: CDR1 DFQATT and CDR2 SNEGSKA (reference sequence). The CDR3 is 17 amino acids.

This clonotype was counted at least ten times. CDR3 sequence: CASSIGRVLTF. The DNA of the CDR3 is TGTGCCAGTAGTATAGGGCGCGTCCTGACTTTC. The chain has TRBV19 and TRBJ2-6; D ambiguous. The CDR3 contains 11 residues. Trimming took 1 base from V and 12 from J, leaving 4 bases between them. CDR1 is LNHDA, CDR2 SQIVND, per germline (reference sequence).

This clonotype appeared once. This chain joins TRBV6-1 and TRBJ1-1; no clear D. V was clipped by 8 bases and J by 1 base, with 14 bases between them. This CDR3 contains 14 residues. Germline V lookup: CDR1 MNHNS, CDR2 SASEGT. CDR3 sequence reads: CASGTMAANTEAFF. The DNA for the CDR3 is TGTGCCAGCGGTACGATGGCGGCGAACACTGAAGCTTTCTTT.

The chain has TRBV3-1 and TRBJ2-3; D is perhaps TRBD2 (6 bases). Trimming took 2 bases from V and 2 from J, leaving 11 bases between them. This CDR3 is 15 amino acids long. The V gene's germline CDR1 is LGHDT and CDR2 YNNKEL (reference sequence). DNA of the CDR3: TGTGCCAGCAGCCAACTAACGGGAGCCACAGATACGCAGTATTTT. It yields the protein CASSQLTGATDTQYF.

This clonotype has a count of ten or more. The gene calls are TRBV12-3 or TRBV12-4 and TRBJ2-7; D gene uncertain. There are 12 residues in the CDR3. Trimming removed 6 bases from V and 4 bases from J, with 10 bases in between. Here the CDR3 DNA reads TGTGCCAGCAGGGAAAACAGTTACGAGCAGTACTTC. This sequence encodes CASRENSYEQYF.

The chain's CDR3 is CATSREVGTQYF. For the CDR3, the DNA is TGTGCCACCAGCAGAGAAGTAGGGACCCAGTACTTC. The chain is built from TRBV15 and TRBJ2-5; no firm D call. V was shortened by 0 bases and J by 7 bases, with 6 bases between the two germline ends. This CDR3 spans 12 amino acids. The V gene's germline CDR1 is LNHNV and CDR2 YYDKDF (reference sequence).

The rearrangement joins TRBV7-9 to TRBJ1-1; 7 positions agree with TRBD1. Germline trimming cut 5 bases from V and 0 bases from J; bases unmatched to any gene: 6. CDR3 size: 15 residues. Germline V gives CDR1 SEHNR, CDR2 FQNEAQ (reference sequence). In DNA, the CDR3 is TGTGCCAGCAGCCCCCACGACAGGGTGAACACTGAAGCTTTCTTT. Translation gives CASSPHDRVNTEAFF. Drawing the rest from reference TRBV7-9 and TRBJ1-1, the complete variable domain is DTGVSQNPRHKITKRGQNVTFRCDPISEHNRLYWYRQTLGQGPEFLTYFQNEAQLEKSRLLSDRFSAERPKGSFSTLEIQRTEQGDSAMYLCASSPHDRVNTEAFFGQGTRLTVV.

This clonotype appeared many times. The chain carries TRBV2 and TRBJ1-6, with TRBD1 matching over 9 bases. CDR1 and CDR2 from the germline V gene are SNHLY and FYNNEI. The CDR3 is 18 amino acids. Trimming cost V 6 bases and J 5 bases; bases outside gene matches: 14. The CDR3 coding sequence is TGTGCCAGCAGCCCTGAAGGACAGGGGAGCGGGCATAATTCACCCCTCCACTTT. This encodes CASSPEGQGSGHNSPLHF.

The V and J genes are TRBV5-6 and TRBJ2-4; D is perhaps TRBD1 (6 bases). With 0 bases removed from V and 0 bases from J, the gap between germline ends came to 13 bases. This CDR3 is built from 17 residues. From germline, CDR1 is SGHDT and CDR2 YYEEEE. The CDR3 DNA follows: TGTGCCAGCAGCTTGGCGGCAGGGGAAATAGCCAAAAACATTCAGTACTTC. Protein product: CASSLAAGEIAKNIQYF.

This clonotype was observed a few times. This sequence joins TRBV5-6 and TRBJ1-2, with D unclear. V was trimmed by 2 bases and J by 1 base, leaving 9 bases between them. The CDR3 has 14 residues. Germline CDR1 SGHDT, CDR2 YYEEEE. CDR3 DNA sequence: TGTGCCAGCAGCTTTGGCCAGAATAACTATGGCTACACCTTC. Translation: CASSFGQNNYGYTF.

The CDR3 spells CASSFLEGTEAFF. For the CDR3, the DNA is TGTGCCAGCAGTTTTTTGGAGGGGACTGAAGCTTTCTTT. This chain joins TRBV12-3 or TRBV12-4 and TRBJ1-1; a weak D match, TRBD1 (5 bases). Trimming stripped 3 bases from V and 5 bases from J, with 10 bases between. The CDR3 is made up of 13 amino acids.